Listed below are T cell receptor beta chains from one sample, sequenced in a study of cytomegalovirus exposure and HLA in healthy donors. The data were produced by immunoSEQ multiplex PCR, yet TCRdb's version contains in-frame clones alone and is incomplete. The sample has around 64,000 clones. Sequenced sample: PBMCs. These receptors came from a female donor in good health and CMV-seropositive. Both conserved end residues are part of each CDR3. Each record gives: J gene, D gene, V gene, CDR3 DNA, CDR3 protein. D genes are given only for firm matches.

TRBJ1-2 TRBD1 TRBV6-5 TGTGCCAGCGCCCGGGACAGAGATATACATGGCTACACCTTT CASARDRDIHGYTF
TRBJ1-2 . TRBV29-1 TGCAGCGTTTCAGAACATGCCCGTTGGACGGAGGGTAATGGCTACACCTTC CSVSEHARWTEGNGYTF
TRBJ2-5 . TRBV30 TGTGCCTGGAGTGCTCGGGAAAGGGGGACGGACACAAGAAACTTC CAWSARERGTDTRNF
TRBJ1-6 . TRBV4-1 TGCGCCAGCAGCGGACAAGGGCAGTCACCCCTCCACTTT CASSGQGQSPLHF
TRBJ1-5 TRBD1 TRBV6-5 TGTGCCAGCAGCTCAGGACAGGGGGCGAATCAGCCCCAGCATTTT CASSSGQGANQPQHF
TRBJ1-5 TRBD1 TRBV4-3 TGCGCCAGCAGCCAAGGGACAGGGAATCAGCCCCAGCATTTT CASSQGTGNQPQHF
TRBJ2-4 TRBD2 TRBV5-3 TGTGCCAGAAGCTTGGCCGGGGCGGGAGGAATAAACATTCAGTACTTC CARSLAGAGGINIQYF
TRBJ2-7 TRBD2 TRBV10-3 TGTGCCATCAGGGAGCAGACTAGCGGGCTAAGCCGTTACGAGCAGTACTTC CAIREQTSGLSRYEQYF
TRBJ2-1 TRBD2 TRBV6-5 TGTGCCAGCAGTTTTCCTAGCGGGAGTGGTGAGCAGTTCTTC CASSFPSGSGEQFF
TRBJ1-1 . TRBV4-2 TGTGCCAGCAGCCAAGTTGCGGGAATTCGGACTGAAGCTTTCTTT CASSQVAGIRTEAFF
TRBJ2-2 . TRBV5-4 TGTGCCAGCAGGAGGACGGAGGACCCCGGGGAGCTGTTTTTT CASRRTEDPGELFF
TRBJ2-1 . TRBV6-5 TGTGCCAGCAGGCCCAACAGCGGCAATGAGCAGTTCTTC CASRPNSGNEQFF
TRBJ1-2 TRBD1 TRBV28 TGTGCCAGCAGTTTAGGTCCAGGGGGCGTTTCATATGGCTACACCTTC CASSLGPGGVSYGYTF
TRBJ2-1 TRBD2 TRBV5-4 TGTGCCAGCAGACAAAGCGGGGGGGCCTACAATGAGCAGTTCTTC CASRQSGGAYNEQFF
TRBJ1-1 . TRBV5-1 TGCGCCAGCAGCTTTGGAGGTACCGAAGCTTTCTTT CASSFGGTEAFF
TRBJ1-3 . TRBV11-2 TGTGCCAGCAGCTTCCATCGGGACAACTCTGGAAACACCATATATTTT CASSFHRDNSGNTIYF
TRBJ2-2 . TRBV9 TGTGCCAGCAGCCCAGGGAGGGTGGGGCAGGGGCACACCGGGGAGCTGTTTTTT CASSPGRVGQGHTGELFF
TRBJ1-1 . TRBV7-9 TGTGCCAGCAGCTTAGCGCTCGGTACACAGGCCTATGAAGCTTTCTTT CASSLALGTQAYEAFF
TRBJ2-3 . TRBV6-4 TGTGCCAGCAGTGACCAGGGAGCGGGTGACACAGATACGCAGTATTTT CASSDQGAGDTDTQYF
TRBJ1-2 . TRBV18 TGTGCCAGCTCACCAGAATCAGGGGACTATGGCTACACCTTC CASSPESGDYGYTF
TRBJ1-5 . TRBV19 TGTGCCAGTAGTATAAGGGGGGGTACGAGCAATCAGCCCCAGCATTTT CASSIRGGTSNQPQHF
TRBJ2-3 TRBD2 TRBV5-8 TGTGCCAGCAGCTGGGAGCCTAGCGGGAGGGCCGGCACAGATACGCAGTATTTT CASSWEPSGRAGTDTQYF
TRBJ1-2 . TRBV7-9 TGTGCCAGCAGCGACAGGAATAACTATGGCTACACCTTC CASSDRNNYGYTF
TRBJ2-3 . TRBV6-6 TGTGCCAGCAGTCCCGGGAGTATAGCAGATACGCAGTATTTT CASSPGSIADTQYF
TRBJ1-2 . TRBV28 TGTGCCAGCAGCCCCGACACCCTCTATGGCTACACCTTC CASSPDTLYGYTF
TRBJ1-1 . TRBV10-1 TGCGCCAGCAGTGAGTCTGGACACCAGACTGAAGCTTTCTTT CASSESGHQTEAFF
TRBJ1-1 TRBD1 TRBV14 TGTGCCAGCAGAGCTACAGGGGGCACTGAAGCTTTCTTT CASRATGGTEAFF